This TCR beta chain was sequenced during a study of shared clonotypes between healthy human individuals. Study overall: Each donor's CD4 naive and CD4 memory cells filled three plates apiece, CD8 naive two, and CD8 memory one.

J lost 6 bases, V lost 5 bases, and 10 bases had no gene match. The germline V gene has CDR1 LNHDA and CDR2 SQIVND (reference sequence). The CDR3 loop spans 15 amino acids. TCRdb's table, derived via immunoSEQ multiplex PCR, lists solely in-frame clones and lacks some. In the table there are 2 million to 3 million clones, 93% of which are singletons. The source of this sequence is a man aged 18 to 30 in good health. Some clones in this sample may be carry-over from other donors' samples. Sequenced: naive CD4+ T cells from PBMCs. The sample's subset: CD45RA+ positively selected. V usage is TRBV19 and J usage is TRBJ2-7; 10 bases match TRBD1. The chain's CDR3 is CASSFRDRGFGEQYF. The CDR3 coding sequence is TGTGCCAGTAGTTTCCGGGACAGGGGCTTTGGCGAGCAGTACTTC. Full variable domain (outside the CDR3, taken from reference TRBV19 and TRBJ2-7): DGGITQSPKYLFRKEGQNVTLSCEQNLNHDAMYWYRQDPGQGLRLIYYSQIVNDFQKGDIAEGYSVSREKKESFPLTVTSAQKNPTAFYLCASSFRDRGFGEQYFGPGTRLTVT.